The rows below give T cell receptor beta chains drawn from one sample of a study of shared T cell receptors in the human thymus. Here immunoSEQ multiplex PCR was the method, and the copy in TCRdb shows in-frame clones only, minus some. The sample lists 500,000 to 750,000 clones, approximately 90% occurring once. The sample was also linked to a second study, of human thymus T cells.

The sequenced material came from thymocytes. These TCRs come from a boy in the first two years of life with a congenital heart defect. CDR3s include the opening cysteine and the closing phenylalanine or tryptophan. A D gene is named only where the DNA matches it firmly. A row's size may be missing; if present it is once, few, many or a size class.

V gene	J gene	D gene	clone size	CDR3 DNA	CDR3 protein
TRBV25-1	TRBJ1-1	-	-	TGTGCCAGCAGTGAAGTCGGCAGTGAGGCTGAAGCTTTCTTT	CASSEVGSEAEAFF
TRBV15	TRBJ1-3	-	-	TGTGCCACCAGCAGAGATGGAGAAAGCGTATATTTT	CATSRDGESVYF
TRBV19	TRBJ2-7	TRBD2	-	TGTGCCAGTAGTTCCGGCGGGGGAGGCGAGCAGTACTTC	CASSSGGGGEQYF
TRBV30	TRBJ2-7	-	-	TGTGCCTGGAAATACGGGAATCCCCACGAGCAGTACTTC	CAWKYGNPHEQYF
TRBV28	TRBJ2-5	TRBD2	-	TGTGCCAGCAGGCAGGCAGGGTCGATAGCGGGCTTCCAAGAGACCCAGTACTTC	CASRQAGSIAGFQETQYF
TRBV4-1	TRBJ2-5	TRBD2	-	TGCGCCAGCAGCCAAGATTCTAGCGGGAGAGAGACCCAGTACTTC	CASSQDSSGRETQYF
TRBV7-6	TRBJ2-7	TRBD2	-	TGTGCCAGCAGCTTAGGACTAGCGGGAGGTATTTGCGAGCAGTACTTC	CASSLGLAGGICEQYF
TRBV7-9	TRBJ1-3	TRBD1	-	TGTGCCAGCAGAATTACAGGGGCGGGAAACACCATATATTTT	CASRITGAGNTIYF
TRBV28	TRBJ2-7	-	-	TGTGCCAGCAGTTTAAGTAACTCGTACGAGCAGTACTTC	CASSLSNSYEQYF
TRBV30	TRBJ2-1	-	-	TGTGCCTGGACCCGGATCGGACAGGGAGGGTACAATGAGCAGTTCTTC	CAWTRIGQGGYNEQFF
TRBV14	TRBJ2-4	-	few	TGTGCCAGCAGCCCCAGGGGACCATCGAACATTCAGTACTTC	CASSPRGPSNIQYF
TRBV10-2	TRBJ1-3	TRBD1	-	TGCGCCAGCAGACCGACAGGGGAAAGCTCTGGAAACACCATATATTTT	CASRPTGESSGNTIYF
TRBV18	TRBJ2-7	TRBD2	-	TGTGCCAGCTCACGAGATCCGGGAGGAGGCACCTACGAGCAGTACTTC	CASSRDPGGGTYEQYF
TRBV19	TRBJ1-2	TRBD1	-	TGTGCCAGTACACAGGGGACGAATGGCTACACCTTC	CASTQGTNGYTF
TRBV28	TRBJ1-2	TRBD1	-	TGTGCCAGCAGTTCCTCCGGGACAGGGACGCCCCCCTATGGCTACACCTTC	CASSSSGTGTPPYGYTF
TRBV6-1	TRBJ2-1	-	-	TGTGCCAGCAGTGAGCGGAAGCGGGACAATGAGCAGTTCTTC	CASSERKRDNEQFF
TRBV7-3	TRBJ2-1	-	-	TGTGCCAGCAGCCCCATCCTAGCAAAGGGTTCAAATGAGCAGTTCTTC	CASSPILAKGSNEQFF